This T cell receptor beta chain was found in a study of vaccination effects on CD4 cells after COVID-19. Peptide-pool stimulation followed by sequencing identified expanded antigen-specific CD4+ clonotypes in the ViraFEST assay. Isolation of CD4+ T cells took place after 10 days of culture. PCR-confirmed SARS-CoV-2 infection occurred in the person between March and December 2020. Clones were read by immunoSEQ multiplex PCR, and TCRdb kept only the in-frame ones, dropping some. In the table there are tens of thousands of clones, about 77% of which are singletons. Regarding this clone: Its cognate antigen is unknown.

The germline V gene has CDR1 SGHTA and CDR2 FQGNSA. V lost 1 base, J lost 9 bases, and 8 bases stayed unmatched. The CDR3 totals 15 residues. The J gene is TRBJ2-2, the V gene TRBV7-2, with 7 bases that match TRBD2. The sequencing used CD4+ T cells from PBMCs cultured with HIV peptides, collected before COVID-19 vaccination. Subset of the sample: HIV-1 Nef peptide pool negative control/reference culture. The clonotype was recovered from a human donor who had a prior SARS-CoV-2 infection. CDR3 nucleotide sequence: TGTGCCAGCAGCTTAGACGGAGGACTAGTCCGGGAGCTGTTTTTT. Translating it yields CASSLDGGLVRELFF.